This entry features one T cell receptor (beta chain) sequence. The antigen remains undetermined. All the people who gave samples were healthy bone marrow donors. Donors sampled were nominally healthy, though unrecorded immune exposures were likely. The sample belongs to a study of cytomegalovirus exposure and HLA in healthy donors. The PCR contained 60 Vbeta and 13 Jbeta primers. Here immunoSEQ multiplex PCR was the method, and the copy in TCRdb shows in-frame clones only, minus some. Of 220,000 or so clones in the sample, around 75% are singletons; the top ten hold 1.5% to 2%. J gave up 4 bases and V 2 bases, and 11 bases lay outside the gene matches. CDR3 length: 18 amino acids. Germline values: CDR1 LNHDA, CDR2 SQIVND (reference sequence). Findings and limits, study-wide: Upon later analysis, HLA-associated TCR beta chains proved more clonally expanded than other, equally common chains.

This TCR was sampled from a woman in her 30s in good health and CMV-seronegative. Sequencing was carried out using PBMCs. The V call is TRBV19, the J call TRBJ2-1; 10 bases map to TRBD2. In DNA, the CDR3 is TGTGCCAGTAGTATACAAGGGACAGGACTAGCGGATTACAATGAGCAGTTCTTC. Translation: CASSIQGTGLADYNEQFF. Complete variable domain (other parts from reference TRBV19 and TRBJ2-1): DGGITQSPKYLFRKEGQNVTLSCEQNLNHDAMYWYRQDPGQGLRLIYYSQIVNDFQKGDIAEGYSVSREKKESFPLTVTSAQKNPTAFYLCASSIQGTGLADYNEQFFGPGTRLTVL.